This TCR beta chain was sequenced for a study of PD-L1 blockade in urothelial cancer. At the level of the study: Per blood sample, T cells had a median of roughly 150,000.

The length of the CDR3 is 16 residues. Germline loops: CDR1 LNHDA, CDR2 SQIVND (reference sequence). With 10 bases clipped from V and 4 bases from J, the junction kept 15 bases outside the gene matches. Generated by immunoSEQ multiplex PCR, the TCRdb table keeps only in-frame clones and is missing some. The sample includes 120,000 or so clones, roughly 88% of them seen just once. Time point of the sample: peripheral blood 6 weeks after treatment start. Locally advanced or metastatic urothelial carcinoma affected all patients. This material consisted of PBMCs, taken around atezolizumab (anti-PD-L1) treatment. The receptor was isolated from a man aged 50 to 59 with urothelial cancer. V gene TRBV19 combines with J gene TRBJ2-3; 9 nucleotides line up with TRBD2. The CDR3 loop is CATIPGGAGGPDTQYF. The DNA for the CDR3 is TGTGCCACTATACCTGGGGGTGCGGGAGGGCCAGATACGCAGTATTTT.